This T cell receptor (beta chain) was documented in a study of blood T cell repertoires in COVID-19. Study overall: COVID-19 samples collected from the United States, Italy and Spain covered acute and convalescent phases.

V dropped 2 bases and J dropped 1 base, with 18 bases sitting between them. CDR1 and CDR2 from the germline V gene are SGHDN and FVKESK. The CDR3 consists of 18 residues. Measured with immunoSEQ multiplex PCR; TCRdb has only the in-frame clones, and not every one. The table lists 80,000 to 100,000 clones, around 90% of them singletons. Input material: peripheral blood. This clonotype was obtained from a man aged 50 to 59 with COVID-19, enrolled during active disease. V usage is TRBV14 and J usage is TRBJ2-1; D is perhaps TRBD1 (5 bases). CDR3 bases: TGTGCCAGCAGCCAATCAGGGAAGACCAGTGCTTCCTACAATGAGCAGTTCTTC. Translation: CASSQSGKTSASYNEQFF.